Below, 18 T cell receptor beta chains from the same sample are listed, as sequenced in a study of T cells in Graves' hyperthyroidism and ophthalmopathy. RNA transcripts gave rise to amplified TCR beta CDR3 regions. The study used the HTBI primer set for a first-round RT-PCR of the TCR CDR3. TCRdb independently ran MiXCR on the multiplex PCR reads; one entry per CDR3 protein. There are around 300,000 distinct CDR3 sequences in the sample; 25% to 30% occur only once, and 25% to 30% lies in the top ten. Sequencing used blood. Every receptor here comes from a man aged 40-49 years with Graves' hyperthyroidism that later progressed to Graves' ophthalmopathy.

The table lists this clonotype with many counts. This chain connects TRBV7-6 to TRBJ1-5; D gene uncertain. Trimming cost V 1 base and J 1 base, with 11 bases left between them. The CDR3 has 16 residues. Germline V gene lookup returns CDR1 SGHVS and CDR2 FNYEAQ. CDR3 sequence reads: CASSLERGWSNQPQHF. The CDR3 DNA sequence: TGTGCCAGCAGCTTAGAACGGGGATGGAGCAATCAGCCCCAGCATTTT. Full variable domain (outside the CDR3, taken from reference TRBV7-6 and TRBJ1-5): GAGVSQSPRYKVTKRGQDVALRCDPISGHVSLYWYRQALGQGPEFLTYFNYEAQQDKSGLPNDRFSAERPEGSISTLTIQRTEQRDSAMYRCASSLERGWSNQPQHFGDGTRLSIL.

The V gene is TRBV11-2, the J gene TRBJ2-7, with 7 bases identical to TRBD1. With 1 base clipped from V and 2 bases from J, the junction kept 11 bases outside the gene matches. The CDR3 is made up of 17 amino acids. Per germline, CDR1 SGHAT and CDR2 FQNNGV. CDR3 coding DNA: TGTGCCAGCAGCTTAGGGTGGGGCGACAGGGAACCCTACGAGCAGTACTTC. Amino acids: CASSLGWGDREPYEQYF. Variable domain in full (rest from reference TRBV11-2 and TRBJ2-7): EAGVAQSPRYKIIEKRQSVAFWCNPISGHATLYWYQQILGQGPKLLIQFQNNGVVDDSQLPKDRFSAERLKGVDSTLKIQPAKLEDSAVYLCASSLGWGDREPYEQYFGPGTRLTVT.

This clonotype has at least ten counts. This rearrangement joins TRBV20-1 to TRBJ2-2; TRBD2 might be the D (6 bases). Looked up from germline, CDR1 is DFQATT and CDR2 is SNEGSKA (reference sequence). This CDR3 has 15 amino acids. V was cut by 1 base and J by 10 bases, with 19 bases left in between. The CDR3 region is CSARGAFGGGEELFF. The CDR3 region has the DNA TGCAGTGCTAGAGGGGCCTTTGGAGGCGGGGAGGAGCTGTTTTTT.

The J gene is TRBJ2-7, the V gene TRBV6-1; possibly TRBD1 for D (6 bases). This CDR3 has 12 amino acids. The germline CDR1 and CDR2 sequences are MNHNS and SASEGT. The V end lost 6 bases, the J end lost 3 bases, and 9 bases lay between the germline ends. Here the CDR3 reads CASSGQIYEQYF. CDR3 in DNA: TGTGCCAGCAGCGGACAGATCTACGAGCAGTACTTC.

This sequence joins TRBV10-2 and TRBJ2-7; D remains ambiguous. V dropped 0 bases and J dropped 7 bases, with 7 bases sitting between them. The CDR3 covers 12 residues. CDR1 is WSHSY and CDR2 is SAAADI in the germline V gene. The CDR3 bases are TGCGCCAGCAGTGAGTCTTCCCTAGAGCAGTACTTC. It codes for CASSESSLEQYF.

The sample holds many counts of this clonotype. The V and J genes are TRBV14 and TRBJ1-2; TRBD1 might be the D (5 bases). Germline V CDR1 and CDR2: SGHDN, FVKESK. The length of the CDR3 is 12 residues. The V gene lost 4 bases and the J gene lost 5 bases, with 8 bases spanning the gap. The CDR3 DNA sequence: TGTGCCAGCAGCCCATCAGGGTATGGCTACACCTTC. Amino acids: CASSPSGYGYTF.

The chain carries TRBV6-5 and TRBJ1-1; D gene ambiguous. The CDR3 loop spans 13 amino acids. Trimming pared 0 bases from V and 6 bases from J, leaving 8 bases between. CDR1 is MNHEY, CDR2 SVGAGI, per germline. The CDR3 coding sequence is TGTGCCAGCAGTTACTCGACGGGCTCTGAAGCTTTCTTT. It specifies CASSYSTGSEAFF.

At least ten counts were recorded for this clonotype. This chain joins TRBV6-5 and TRBJ1-1; 10 nucleotides align to TRBD1. Germline CDR1 and CDR2: MNHEY and SVGAGI. CDR3 size: 15 residues. J gave up 0 bases and V 8 bases, and 6 bases lay outside the gene matches. The DNA for the CDR3 is TGTGCCAGCTTGAGGACAGGGGGTTTGAACACTGAAGCTTTCTTT. Encoded protein: CASLRTGGLNTEAFF.

This clonotype came up many times. The chain has TRBV7-9 and TRBJ1-1; TRBD1 might be the D (5 bases). With 4 bases removed from V and 6 bases from J, the gap between germline ends came to 12 bases. Germline lookup yields CDR1 SEHNR and CDR2 FQNEAQ (reference sequence). This CDR3 spans 13 amino acids. CDR3 coding DNA: TGTGCCAGCAGCTATGGAGGGGTTCCTGAAGCTTTCTTT. Its translation: CASSYGGVPEAFF.

In this sample, this clonotype turned up many times. This chain uses TRBV6-5 with TRBJ1-1; the match to TRBD1 covers 11 bases. This CDR3 is built from 15 residues. CDR1 and CDR2 from the germline V gene are MNHEY and SVGAGI. J was trimmed by 1 base and V by 5 bases; bases with no gene match: 3. Written as DNA, the CDR3 is TGTGCCAGCAGTAGGACAGGGGGCACGAACACTGAAGCTTTCTTT. It specifies CASSRTGGTNTEAFF.

The rearrangement uses TRBV5-4 and TRBJ1-3; 10 nucleotides agree with TRBD1. With V trimmed by 3 bases and J by 2 bases, 5 bases remained unmatched. CDR1 is SGHNT, CDR2 YYREEE, per germline (reference sequence). This CDR3 has 16 amino acids. The CDR3 is CASSSLDRGAGNTIYF. The CDR3, as DNA: TGTGCCAGCAGCTCACTGGACAGGGGGGCTGGAAACACCATATATTTT.

This clonotype came up many times. The V and J genes are TRBV6-1 and TRBJ1-5; no definite D call. This CDR3 region has 15 residues. Trimming stripped 6 bases from V and 2 bases from J, with 14 bases between. Germline assignment: CDR1 MNHNS and CDR2 SASEGT. The CDR3 reads CASRSPGGGNQPQHF. The CDR3 DNA sequence: TGTGCCAGCAGATCCCCGGGAGGCGGCAATCAGCCCCAGCATTTT.

This clonotype was observed a handful of times. This chain joins TRBV12-3 or TRBV12-4 and TRBJ1-5; D gene uncertain. CDR3 size: 14 residues. Trimming left V 7 bases short and J 9 bases short, with 19 bases between. This CDR3 is CASTTVDHLGPQHF. In DNA, the CDR3 is TGTGCCAGCACCACTGTGGACCATTTGGGGCCCCAGCATTTT.

This clonotype was seen many times. The chain couples TRBV7-3 to TRBJ2-2; no definite D call. This CDR3 has 15 amino acids. Germline V CDR1 and CDR2: SGHTA, FQGTGA. Trimming took off 7 bases at V and 1 base at J, with 13 bases between the two ends. As DNA, the CDR3 is TGTGCCAGCACCCTCGGGCAGCGGAACACCGGGGAGCTGTTTTTT. Amino acid sequence: CASTLGQRNTGELFF.

The chain joins TRBV3-1 to TRBJ1-1; D uncertain. Trimming shortened V by 6 bases and J by 6 bases, and 14 bases separated the two germline ends. CDR3 length: 13 residues. In germline, CDR1 is LGHDT, CDR2 YNNKEL (reference sequence). This chain's CDR3 is CASSGRGIAEAFF. The CDR3 bases are TGTGCCAGCAGTGGACGAGGGATCGCTGAAGCTTTCTTT. Full variable domain (remainder filled in from reference TRBV3-1 and TRBJ1-1): DTAVSQTPKYLVTQMGNDKSIKCEQNLGHDTMYWYKQDSKKFLKIMFSYNNKELIINETVPNRFSPKSPDKAHLNLHINSLELGDSAVYFCASSGRGIAEAFFGQGTRLTVV.

The J gene is TRBJ2-5, the V gene TRBV20-1; D possibly corresponds to TRBD2 (5 bases). CDR3 length: 15 amino acids. Germline assignment: CDR1 DFQATT and CDR2 SNEGSKA (reference sequence). V was shortened by 3 bases and J by 4 bases, with 18 bases between the two germline ends. The CDR3 region is CSASDYSVITETQYF. The CDR3 nucleotides read TGCAGTGCTAGCGATTATAGCGTGATTACAGAGACCCAGTACTTC.

Many counts were recorded for this clonotype. The chain joins TRBV12-3 or TRBV12-4 to TRBJ1-1; 7 bases fit TRBD1. The junction had 6 bases not matched to a gene; V was cut back by 7 bases and J by 4 bases. The CDR3 is made up of 13 amino acids. DNA of the CDR3: TGTGCCAGCATCCGATCAGGGGGCACTGAAGCTTTCTTT. This gives the protein CASIRSGGTEAFF.

At least ten counts were recorded for this clonotype. One base away lies a much larger clone, so this may be a sequencing read error. The CDR3 coding sequence is TGTGCCGGCAGTTTAGTGGGATCCTACGAGCAGTACTTC. It codes for CAGSLVGSYEQYF. The chain links TRBV12-3 or TRBV12-4 to TRBJ2-7, with no clear D. This CDR3 has 13 residues.